This T cell receptor (beta chain) was sequenced during a study of T cell responses to AZD1222 COVID-19 vaccine. Looking at the study overall: Pooling was applied to second doses at about 4 or about 12 weeks.

Overall study results and limits: Spike-specific TCR breadth and depth grew following two AZD1222 doses. CD4 TCRs associated with vaccination spanned spike, dominating at 160-218 and 743-854.

The CDR3 loop spans 15 amino acids. With 2 bases removed from V and 4 bases from J, the gap between germline ends came to 12 bases. Germline V gives CDR1 SEHNR, CDR2 FQNEAQ (reference sequence). To note about this clone: The antigen remains unidentified.

Libraries were prepared by immunoSEQ multiplex PCR; TCRdb keeps only in-frame clonotypes and omits some of them. The table shows 98,000 or so clones, with roughly 86% occurring only once. The TCR was taken from an adult in good health. V and J are TRBV7-9 and TRBJ1-3; D not resolved. Sequencing was performed on peripheral blood, taken on day 0 of AZD1222 vaccination. CDR3 nucleotides: TGTGCCAGCAGCTTAACGGCGCCGACGGGAAACACCATATATTTT. Protein sequence: CASSLTAPTGNTIYF. The whole variable domain, remainder taken from reference TRBV7-9 and TRBJ1-3, is DTGVSQNPRHKITKRGQNVTFRCDPISEHNRLYWYRQTLGQGPEFLTYFQNEAQLEKSRLLSDRFSAERPKGSFSTLEIQRTEQGDSAMYLCASSLTAPTGNTIYFGEGSWLTVV.